The source of this TCR beta chain is a study of shared clonotypes between healthy human individuals. Study results and caveats: The diversity represented, both genetic and in exposure history, was limited by few donors.

Worth noting for this clone: What it binds is not known.

Trimming took 3 bases from V and 5 from J; bases not matched to a gene: 6. This CDR3 spans 15 amino acids. Per the germline V gene, CDR1 is GTSNPN and CDR2 is SVGIG (reference sequence). Nashville, Tennessee was home to all donors, who were Caucasian adults. Partitioning of CD4+ cells yielded a CD45RA+ naive subset and a CD45RA-negative memory subset. TCRdb keeps only in-frame clones here, not all; method: immunoSEQ multiplex PCR. This table has just over 2,000,000 clones, roughly 94% appearing once. The specimen was naive CD4+ T cells sorted from blood. The sample's subset: CD45RA+ positively selected. V gene TRBV30 combines with J gene TRBJ2-3; 12 bases line up with TRBD2. This sequence was found in a man aged 18-30 years in good health. CDR3 nucleotide sequence: TGTGCCTGGAGACGGACTAGCGGGAAGGGAGATACGCAGTATTTT. It translates to CAWRRTSGKGDTQYF.